This T cell receptor (beta chain) emerged from a study of cytomegalovirus exposure and HLA in healthy donors. The germline V gene has CDR1 LNHNV and CDR2 YYDKDF (reference sequence). V lost 3 bases, J lost 6 bases, and 2 bases stayed unmatched. This CDR3 has 13 amino acids. In regard to this clone: Its antigen is unidentified.

The PCR ran on 60 Vbeta and 13 Jbeta primers. TCRdb's copy holds only in-frame clones and misses some; the assay was immunoSEQ multiplex PCR. This table has 180,000 or so clones, around 80% appearing once. Overall study results and limits: Later on, a genetic analysis was performed. It linked a missense variant in DCLRE1C with V- and J-gene trimming of TCR beta.

This chain links TRBV15 with TRBJ2-7, with 10 bases lining up with TRBD1. This clonotype originated in a woman aged 55-70 years in good health and CMV-seropositive. The sequenced sample consisted of PBMCs. The CDR3 region has the DNA TGTGCCACCAGCAGCAGACAGGGGGCCGAGCAGTACTTC. Its translation is CATSSRQGAEQYF.